This TCR beta chain originates from a study of blood T cell repertoires in COVID-19. Study in general: The United States, Italy and Spain were the sources of the acute and convalescent COVID-19 samples.

In the original analysis: Amplification with reference gene primers provided the estimates of nucleated cell counts. Only in-frame clones appear in the TCRdb table, and some are missing; sequencing was by immunoSEQ multiplex PCR. D and trimming come from the DNA, and the V and J calls and clone size come from that table. The sample comprises about 210,000 clones, approximately 82% of which are singletons, and 9.5% to 10% rests with the top ten. Trimming cost V 5 bases and J 3 bases; bases outside gene matches: 13. Germline CDR1 MNHEY, CDR2 SMNVEV (reference sequence). The CDR3 sequence is 17 residues long.

The TCR was taken from a man over 45 with active or convalescent COVID-19. The chain couples TRBV27 to TRBJ2-3; 8 positions match TRBD1. The sample was peripheral blood. CDR3 nucleotides: TGTGCCAGCAGTGTACCCTTAGGGCAGGGGGCAACAGATACGCAGTATTTT. This translates into CASSVPLGQGATDTQYF.